Listed below are T cell receptor beta chains from one sample, sequenced in a study of blood T cell repertoires in COVID-19. Measured with immunoSEQ multiplex PCR; TCRdb has only the in-frame clones, and not every one. Of 150,000 to 200,000 clones detected, 82% appear once; the ten largest clones hold about 5%. Sample: PBMCs or T cells enriched from blood (not recorded which). Source of these receptors: a woman in her sixties or seventies with acute COVID-19. Both conserved end residues are part of each CDR3. Each record gives: CDR3 protein, CDR3 length, V gene, J gene.

cdr3_aa: CASSRTRTSGMNTGELFF
cdr3_length: 18
v_call: TRBV13
j_call: TRBJ2-2

cdr3_aa: CASSNTRDRGFNSPLHF
cdr3_length: 17
v_call: TRBV10-1
j_call: TRBJ1-6

cdr3_aa: CASSPPPSQETQYF
cdr3_length: 14
v_call: TRBV28
j_call: TRBJ2-5

cdr3_aa: CASSQEIRGTEAFF
cdr3_length: 14
v_call: TRBV14
j_call: TRBJ1-1

cdr3_aa: CASSYSPRGTNEKLFF
cdr3_length: 16
v_call: TRBV6-5
j_call: TRBJ1-4

cdr3_aa: CASSLAITSFKNQETQYF
cdr3_length: 18
v_call: TRBV5-4
j_call: TRBJ2-5

cdr3_aa: CASSIPDRGPYEQYF
cdr3_length: 15
v_call: TRBV19
j_call: TRBJ2-7

cdr3_aa: CSVSTGGGRNEQFF
cdr3_length: 14
v_call: TRBV29-1
j_call: TRBJ2-1

cdr3_aa: CASSEDRYQAFF
cdr3_length: 12
v_call: TRBV7-2
j_call: TRBJ1-1

cdr3_aa: CASSPQTGGNTEAFF
cdr3_length: 15
v_call: TRBV4-3
j_call: TRBJ1-1

cdr3_aa: CASSLRLAGADTQYF
cdr3_length: 15
v_call: TRBV7-9
j_call: TRBJ2-3

cdr3_aa: CASSSGPKGLDYGYTF
cdr3_length: 16
v_call: TRBV5-4
j_call: TRBJ1-2

cdr3_aa: CASSYSSGQGYDYTF
cdr3_length: 15
v_call: TRBV6-5
j_call: TRBJ1-2

cdr3_aa: CATSWAGEDNEQFF
cdr3_length: 14
v_call: TRBV10-1
j_call: TRBJ2-1

cdr3_aa: CASSERYLAGGSSYNEQFF
cdr3_length: 19
v_call: TRBV6-1
j_call: TRBJ2-1

cdr3_aa: CASSRTGGANQPQHF
cdr3_length: 15
v_call: TRBV7-6
j_call: TRBJ1-5

cdr3_aa: CSVTPTGDTQYF
cdr3_length: 12
v_call: TRBV29-1
j_call: TRBJ2-3

cdr3_aa: CASSLVGRGQYEQYF
cdr3_length: 15
v_call: TRBV11-2
j_call: TRBJ2-7

cdr3_aa: CASSYATGVGQYF
cdr3_length: 13
v_call: TRBV6-2/TRBV6-3
j_call: TRBJ2-7

cdr3_aa: CASSSQGVQPQHF
cdr3_length: 13
v_call: TRBV12-3/TRBV12-4
j_call: TRBJ1-5

cdr3_aa: CASNLGVGNSPLHF
cdr3_length: 14
v_call: TRBV27
j_call: TRBJ1-6

cdr3_aa: CASSLGNPYSTDTQYF
cdr3_length: 16
v_call: TRBV5-1
j_call: TRBJ2-3

cdr3_aa: CASSPSGGRGDEQFF
cdr3_length: 15
v_call: TRBV9
j_call: TRBJ2-1

cdr3_aa: CASSLAGGKGYTF
cdr3_length: 13
v_call: TRBV7-9
j_call: TRBJ1-2

cdr3_aa: CASSQARANVLTF
cdr3_length: 13
v_call: TRBV4-3
j_call: TRBJ2-6

cdr3_aa: CASSIGLAGLVQETQYF
cdr3_length: 17
v_call: TRBV19
j_call: TRBJ2-5

cdr3_aa: CASSLNSDSEAFF
cdr3_length: 13
v_call: TRBV4-3
j_call: TRBJ1-1

cdr3_aa: CASSQTGGVGRSGANVLTF
cdr3_length: 19
v_call: TRBV3-1/TRBV3-2
j_call: TRBJ2-6

cdr3_aa: CASSQDFPDRSSQPQHF
cdr3_length: 17
v_call: TRBV4-3
j_call: TRBJ1-5

cdr3_aa: CASSARRDRGSPLHF
cdr3_length: 15
v_call: TRBV7-9
j_call: TRBJ1-6

cdr3_aa: CASTSRTNQPQHF
cdr3_length: 13
v_call: TRBV7-2
j_call: TRBJ1-5

cdr3_aa: CASSIDLIMPRAFF
cdr3_length: 14
v_call: TRBV19
j_call: TRBJ1-1

cdr3_aa: CASSLEDSPYNEQFF
cdr3_length: 15
v_call: TRBV6-5
j_call: TRBJ2-1

cdr3_aa: CASSLDSVGVEKLFF
cdr3_length: 15
v_call: TRBV11-2
j_call: TRBJ1-4

cdr3_aa: CASRTGGTFNYGYTF
cdr3_length: 15
v_call: TRBV25-1
j_call: TRBJ1-2

cdr3_aa: CATSRDRPRLAGSTDTQYF
cdr3_length: 19
v_call: TRBV15
j_call: TRBJ2-3

cdr3_aa: CASSEGVAGAQETQYF
cdr3_length: 16
v_call: TRBV28
j_call: TRBJ2-5

cdr3_aa: CASSLGGSGRLTEAFF
cdr3_length: 16
v_call: TRBV7-8
j_call: TRBJ1-1

cdr3_aa: CAWSVSLAGTDTQYF
cdr3_length: 15
v_call: TRBV30
j_call: TRBJ2-3

cdr3_aa: CASSDPGTGNYGYTF
cdr3_length: 15
v_call: TRBV7-2
j_call: TRBJ1-2

cdr3_aa: CASSPLNRDPSYEQYF
cdr3_length: 16
v_call: TRBV7-2
j_call: TRBJ2-7

cdr3_aa: CASSSTGADTQYF
cdr3_length: 13
v_call: TRBV12-3/TRBV12-4
j_call: TRBJ2-3

cdr3_aa: CASSDLTASRWNTIYF
cdr3_length: 16
v_call: TRBV6-1
j_call: TRBJ1-3

cdr3_aa: CASSLPGIAETQYF
cdr3_length: 14
v_call: TRBV9
j_call: TRBJ2-5

cdr3_aa: CASSWVATDTQYF
cdr3_length: 13
v_call: TRBV6-2/TRBV6-3
j_call: TRBJ2-3

cdr3_aa: CASSLDFGSGNTIYF
cdr3_length: 15
v_call: TRBV5-1
j_call: TRBJ1-3

cdr3_aa: CATSDLRREKFKETQYF
cdr3_length: 17
v_call: TRBV24-1
j_call: TRBJ2-5

cdr3_aa: CASSQERAGGNSPLHF
cdr3_length: 16
v_call: TRBV4-3
j_call: TRBJ1-6

cdr3_aa: CASSEERESYEQFF
cdr3_length: 14
v_call: TRBV3-1/TRBV3-2
j_call: TRBJ2-1

cdr3_aa: CASSYSLAADTQYF
cdr3_length: 14
v_call: TRBV6-5
j_call: TRBJ2-3

cdr3_aa: CAISGASGGSTDTQYF
cdr3_length: 16
v_call: TRBV10-3
j_call: TRBJ2-3

cdr3_aa: CASSSQGGTGELFF
cdr3_length: 14
v_call: TRBV4-3
j_call: TRBJ2-2

cdr3_aa: CASSLIRGEQYF
cdr3_length: 12
v_call: TRBV12-3/TRBV12-4
j_call: TRBJ2-7

cdr3_aa: CASSQGTGAYNEQFF
cdr3_length: 15
v_call: TRBV14
j_call: TRBJ2-1

cdr3_aa: CASSSGTSPDTQYF
cdr3_length: 14
v_call: TRBV5-5
j_call: TRBJ2-3